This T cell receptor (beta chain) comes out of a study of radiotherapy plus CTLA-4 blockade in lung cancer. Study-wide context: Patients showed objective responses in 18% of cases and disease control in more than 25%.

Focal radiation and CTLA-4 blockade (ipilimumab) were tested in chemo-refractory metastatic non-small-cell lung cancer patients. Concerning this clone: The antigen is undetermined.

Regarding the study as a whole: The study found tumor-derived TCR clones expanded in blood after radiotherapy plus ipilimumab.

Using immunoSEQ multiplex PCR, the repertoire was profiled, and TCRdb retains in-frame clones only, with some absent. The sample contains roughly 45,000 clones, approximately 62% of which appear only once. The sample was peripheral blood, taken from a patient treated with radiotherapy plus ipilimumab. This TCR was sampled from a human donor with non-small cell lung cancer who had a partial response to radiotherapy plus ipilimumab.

The CDR3 region is CASSPGGTGPPPLHF. The CDR3 DNA follows: TGTGCCAGCAGCCCAGGGGGGACAGGGCCACCACCCCTCCACTTT. The chain joins TRBV7-9 to TRBJ1-6; the match to TRBD1 covers 9 bases. The junction had 10 bases not matched to a gene; V was cut back by 5 bases and J by 11 bases. From germline, CDR1 is SEHNR and CDR2 FQNEAQ (reference sequence). The CDR3 loop spans 15 amino acids.